These 13 T cell receptor beta chains were sequenced from one sample in a study of OX40 agonist ivuxolimab in advanced cancers. Here immunoSEQ multiplex PCR was the method, and the copy in TCRdb shows in-frame clones only, minus some. Here the sample spans about 22,000 clones, approximately 85% being singletons. This sample comprised CD4+ or CD8+ T cells sorted from blood, obtained in a trial of the OX40 agonist ivuxolimab. The receptors come from an adult with an advanced solid tumor such as melanoma, head and neck, liver or kidney cancer.

The V gene is TRBV6-5, the J gene TRBJ2-7; TRBD1 might be the D (5 bases). Germline CDR1 and CDR2: MNHEY and SVGAGI. Trimming took 4 bases from V and 4 from J, leaving 14 bases between them. The CDR3 is made up of 14 amino acids. The CDR3 spells CASSFLRTGYEQYF. CDR3 coding DNA: TGTGCCAGCAGTTTTCTCCGAACAGGTTACGAGCAGTACTTC.

The chain has TRBV4-1 and TRBJ2-1; perhaps TRBD1 as D (6 bases). Germline V gives CDR1 MGHRA, CDR2 YSYEKL. The V gene lost 0 bases and the J gene lost 6 bases, with 12 bases spanning the gap. The CDR3 totals 15 residues. The CDR3 nucleotides are TGCGCCAGCAGCCAAGACCCTACAGGGAGCAATGAGCAGTTCTTC. It encodes CASSQDPTGSNEQFF.

The chain employs TRBV9 and TRBJ2-3; weak D call: TRBD1 (5 bases). V was pared by 0 bases and J by 3 bases, with 14 bases between. Per germline, CDR1 SGDLS and CDR2 YYNGEE. This CDR3 is 16 amino acids long. The CDR3 sequence: CASSVEGRGRTDTQYF. In DNA, the CDR3 is TGTGCCAGCAGCGTAGAGGGTAGGGGTAGGACAGATACGCAGTATTTT. The entire variable domain, with the rest obtained from reference TRBV9 and TRBJ2-3, is as follows: DSGVTQTPKHLITATGQRVTLRCSPRSGDLSVYWYQQSLDQGLQFLIQYYNGEERAKGNILERFSAQQFPDLHSELNLSSLELGDSALYFCASSVEGRGRTDTQYFGPGTRLTVL.

V gene TRBV5-6 combines with J gene TRBJ1-2; the D is unclear. CDR1 is SGHDT, CDR2 YYEEEE, per germline. The CDR3 loop spans 16 amino acids. V was shortened by 0 bases and J by 2 bases, with 14 bases between the two germline ends. Here the CDR3 DNA reads TGTGCCAGCAGCTTGGCCCTGGCCCTGGCAAACTATGGCTACACCTTC. It codes for CASSLALALANYGYTF.

The count of this clone is one. The chain is built from TRBV9 and TRBJ2-1; 11 bases agree with TRBD2. The CDR3 runs 13 residues. Germline V gives CDR1 SGDLS, CDR2 YYNGEE. Trimming at V came to 8 bases and at J to 5 bases, leaving 3 bases not matched to a gene. For the CDR3, the DNA is TGTGCCAGTGGGACTAGCGGAGACAATGAGCAGTTCTTC. Translating it yields CASGTSGDNEQFF. The full variable domain, completed using reference TRBV9 and TRBJ2-1, is DSGVTQTPKHLITATGQRVTLRCSPRSGDLSVYWYQQSLDQGLQFLIQYYNGEERAKGNILERFSAQQFPDLHSELNLSSLELGDSALYFCASGTSGDNEQFFGPGTRLTVL.

The chain couples TRBV2 to TRBJ2-1, with 7 bases lining up with TRBD2. Trimming cost V 1 base and J 0 bases; bases outside gene matches: 3. CDR3 length equals 16 residues. In germline, CDR1 is SNHLY, CDR2 FYNNEI. The CDR3 nucleotides are TGTGCCAGCAGTGAAGTGGGCGGGAGCTCCTACAATGAGCAGTTCTTC. Amino acids: CASSEVGGSSYNEQFF.

V usage is TRBV6-4 and J usage is TRBJ2-1, with 11 bases identical to TRBD1. The CDR3 runs to 13 residues. Germline V gene lookup returns CDR1 MRHNA and CDR2 SNTAGT. The V gene end was trimmed by 8 bases and the J gene end by 7 bases; junction bases not matched to a gene: 4. CDR3: CASAGQGGNEQFF. CDR3 DNA: TGTGCCAGCGCGGGACAGGGGGGGAATGAGCAGTTCTTC.

This chain connects TRBV6-5 to TRBJ2-5; no definite D call. Germline CDR1 reads MNHEY; CDR2 reads SVGAGI. Trimming left V 3 bases short and J 2 bases short, with 4 bases between. This CDR3 spans 12 amino acids. The CDR3 here is CASSYGQETQYF. CDR3 DNA sequence: TGTGCCAGCAGTTATGGGCAAGAGACCCAGTACTTC.

This clone was observed a handful of times. The chain links TRBV4-1 to TRBJ1-1; maybe TRBD1 (5 bases). Trimming left V 1 base short and J 4 bases short, with 7 bases between. The CDR3 covers 13 residues. Germline V gene sequence: CDR1 MGHRA, CDR2 YSYEKL. CDR3 nucleotides: TGCGCCAGCAGCCAAGCAGGGATCACTGAAGCTTTCTTT. It translates to CASSQAGITEAFF.

This chain uses TRBV2 with TRBJ2-5; 14 positions match TRBD2. Germline CDR1 reads SNHLY; CDR2 reads FYNNEI. J was trimmed by 4 bases and V by 7 bases; bases with no gene match: 5. The CDR3 is 15 residues long. Written as DNA, the CDR3 is TGTGCCAGCATTGCGGGACTAGCGGGAGTAGAGACCCAGTACTTC. It codes for CASIAGLAGVETQYF.

The chain couples TRBV5-6 to TRBJ1-6; unclear D gene. This CDR3 contains 12 residues. Trimming shortened V by 4 bases and J by 7 bases, and 6 bases separated the two germline ends. Germline V CDR1 and CDR2: SGHDT, YYEEEE. The CDR3, as DNA: TGTGCCAGCAGCGCGGGAAATTCACCCCTCCACTTT. It is translated as CASSAGNSPLHF. Based on the CDR3 plus reference TRBV5-6 and TRBJ1-6, the full variable domain is DAGVTQSPTHLIKTRGQQVTLRCSPKSGHDTVSWYQQALGQGPQFIFQYYEEEERQRGNFPDRFSGHQFPNYSSELNVNALLLGDSALYLCASSAGNSPLHFGNGTRLTVT.

J is TRBJ2-1 and V is TRBV27; D is uncertain. The length of the CDR3 is 14 residues. Germline values: CDR1 MNHEY, CDR2 SMNVEV (reference sequence). With 5 bases removed from V and 0 bases from J, the gap between germline ends came to 8 bases. The CDR3 spells CASSLGFSYNEQFF. For the CDR3, the DNA is TGTGCCAGCAGTCTGGGTTTCTCCTACAATGAGCAGTTCTTC.

The rearrangement uses TRBV11-2 and TRBJ2-7, with 10 bases fitting TRBD2. Germline CDR1 SGHAT, CDR2 FQNNGV. CDR3 length equals 16 residues. V was pared by 0 bases and J by 4 bases, with 6 bases of the junction left unmatched. The CDR3 is CASSLEVSGGQYEQYF. The CDR3 DNA reads TGTGCCAGCAGCTTAGAGGTTAGCGGGGGGCAATACGAGCAGTACTTC.